This T cell receptor beta chain was sequenced for a study of OX40 agonist ivuxolimab in advanced cancers. Notes on the study in general: Also showing low normalized T-cell clonal expansion were some of the nonresponders. Partial responders treated at 0.1-3.0 mg/kg exhibited clonal expansion among the lowest measured. The authors did not determine the antigen specificity of the expanded peripheral T cells.

A word on this clone: The antigen is not known.

V was clipped by 4 bases and J by 4 bases; unmatched bases: 11. CDR3 length equals 16 residues. Germline CDR1 and CDR2: SGHNT and YYREEE (reference sequence). The protocol was immunoSEQ multiplex PCR, while the TCRdb copy is restricted to in-frame clones and leaves out a portion. In the table there are about 66,000 clones, 91% of which are singletons. The receptor's source is an adult with an advanced solid tumor such as melanoma, head and neck, liver or kidney cancer. The V gene is TRBV5-4, the J gene TRBJ1-1; 9 nucleotides align to TRBD1. The sequencing here drew on CD4+ or CD8+ T cells sorted from blood, taken in a trial of the OX40 agonist ivuxolimab. CDR3 in amino acids: CASSPSGQGMGTEAFF. The DNA of the CDR3 is TGTGCCAGCAGCCCCTCGGGACAGGGAATGGGCACTGAAGCTTTCTTT.